A single sample gave rise to the 23 T cell receptor beta chains below, sequenced in a study of shared T cell receptors in the human thymus. Assay used: immunoSEQ multiplex PCR; TCRdb lists only in-frame clones, some missing. The data contain more than 550,000 clones, about 90% of them seen just once; the ten biggest clones take up 0.0094%. These same data were also listed under a study on human thymus T cells.

The sample was thymocytes. The receptor source for this set is a boy younger than two with a congenital heart defect.

V gene TRBV9 combines with J gene TRBJ1-2; possibly TRBD1 for D (5 bases). The CDR3 sequence is 15 residues long. Germline CDR1 is SGDLS and CDR2 is YYNGEE. V was trimmed by 6 bases and J by 1 base, leaving 16 bases between them. In nucleotides, the CDR3 is TGTGCCAGCAAGGAGGGGACGGAGCATAACTATGGCTACACCTTC. This encodes CASKEGTEHNYGYTF.

This clone was observed a handful of times. This chain joins TRBV29-1 and TRBJ1-3; D may be TRBD1 (5 bases). The germline V gene has CDR1 SQVTM and CDR2 ANQGSEA. V gave up 8 bases and J gave up 3 bases, with 17 bases separating them. The CDR3 spans 14 residues. The CDR3 sequence is CSIDRVGGGNTIYF. The CDR3 DNA sequence: TGCAGCATCGACCGGGTGGGGGGTGGAAACACCATATATTTT.

The CDR3 bases are TGTGCCAGCAGCCCTCCGACAGGGCCCTTCGGAGATACGCAGTATTTT. Protein sequence: CASSPPTGPFGDTQYF. J is TRBJ2-3 and V is TRBV7-6, with TRBD1 identical over 7 bases. The CDR3 has 16 amino acids. Germline CDR1 and CDR2: SGHVS and FNYEAQ. V lost 5 bases to trimming and J lost 5 bases; unmatched junction nucleotides: 13.

The V and J genes are TRBV6-1 and TRBJ1-5; a weak D match, TRBD1 (5 bases). This CDR3 is 15 amino acids long. Trimming took 4 bases from V and 1 from J, leaving 11 bases between them. Germline CDR1 and CDR2: MNHNS and SASEGT. DNA of the CDR3: TGTGCCAGCAGTGGGGGCAGGTTAAGCAATCAGCCCCAGCATTTT. It codes for CASSGGRLSNQPQHF.

The rearrangement joins TRBV11-2 to TRBJ2-7, with a weak D call TRBD2 (5 bases). Trimming removed 2 bases from V and 4 bases from J, with 9 bases in between. The CDR3 consists of 13 residues. Germline-derived CDR1 and CDR2 are SGHAT and FQNNGV. The CDR3 DNA sequence: TGTGCCAGCAGCTTACCCCCGGGGTACGAGCAGTACTTC. Its protein is CASSLPPGYEQYF.

CDR3 amino acids: CASSRGGNYGYTF. DNA for the CDR3: TGTGCCAGCAGCCGAGGCGGAAACTATGGCTACACCTTC. V and J are TRBV7-2 and TRBJ1-2; D ambiguous. V lost 5 bases, J lost 2 bases, and 9 bases lay in between. The CDR3 totals 13 residues. Per the germline V gene, CDR1 is SGHTA and CDR2 is FQGNSA.

This chain connects TRBV29-1 to TRBJ2-7, with 10 bases aligning to TRBD1. The CDR3 has 12 residues. After removal of 6 bases from V and 7 bases from J, the junction contained 6 bases not matched to a gene. Germline loops: CDR1 SQVTM, CDR2 ANQGSEA. In nucleotides, the CDR3 is TGCAGCGTCCGGGACAGGGGTAAAGAGCAGTACTTC. Translation gives CSVRDRGKEQYF.

The DNA of the CDR3 is TGTGCCAGCAGCTCCTGGAGGGTCTATAGCAATCAGCCCCAGCATTTT. Protein: CASSSWRVYSNQPQHF. The chain combines TRBV5-6 with TRBJ1-5; no clear D. The CDR3 has 16 amino acids. Germline V gene data show CDR1 as SGHDT and CDR2 as YYEEEE. The V end was cut by 3 bases, the J end by 0 bases, with 13 bases between.

This clone was seen a few times. The chain joins TRBV27 to TRBJ2-2, with 11 nucleotides matching TRBD2. This CDR3 contains 21 residues. V lost 6 bases to trimming and J lost 4 bases; unmatched junction nucleotides: 22. Germline V gene lookup returns CDR1 MNHEY and CDR2 SMNVEV (reference sequence). The CDR3 protein is CASSPGPVAGGPLAITGELFF. The CDR3 DNA reads TGTGCCAGCAGCCCAGGCCCGGTAGCGGGAGGGCCCCTAGCTATCACCGGGGAGCTGTTTTTT.

The chain has TRBV27 and TRBJ2-2; 13 bases align to TRBD2. After removal of 5 bases from V and 5 bases from J, the junction contained 8 bases not matched to a gene. The CDR3 loop spans 17 amino acids. CDR1 and CDR2 from the germline V gene are MNHEY and SMNVEV (reference sequence). In DNA form, the CDR3 reads TGTGCCAGCAGTCTAAGGACTAGCGGGAGAAATACCGGGGAGCTGTTTTTT. Protein product: CASSLRTSGRNTGELFF.

This sequence joins TRBV19 and TRBJ2-1; a weak D match, TRBD1 (6 bases). V shed 5 bases and J shed 3 bases, with 17 bases lying between them. CDR1 and CDR2 (germline): LNHDA, SQIVND (reference sequence). The CDR3 has 16 amino acids. This chain's CDR3 is CASSPRWGQNYNEQFF. The CDR3 nucleotides read TGTGCCAGTAGTCCTCGTTGGGGGCAGAACTACAATGAGCAGTTCTTC.

The V call is TRBV28, the J call TRBJ1-1; D not certain. The germline V gene encodes CDR1 MDHEN and CDR2 SYDVKM. This CDR3 comprises 9 residues. V lost 11 bases and J lost 6, with 7 bases in between. CDR3 sequence: CAVGAEAFF. For the CDR3, the DNA is TGTGCCGTCGGGGCTGAAGCTTTCTTT.

J is TRBJ1-1 and V is TRBV6-6; 7 bases align to TRBD1. Germline values: CDR1 MNHNY, CDR2 SVGAGI (reference sequence). Trimming removed 2 bases from V and 3 bases from J; junction bases left unmatched: 9. The CDR3 has 16 amino acids. In nucleotides, the CDR3 is TGTGCCAGCAGTTACGGGGACAGTAGTGGCGACACTGAAGCTTTCTTT. Translating it yields CASSYGDSSGDTEAFF.

This clone was observed once. This rearrangement joins TRBV12-5 to TRBJ2-7; 8 positions agree with TRBD1. The germline CDR1 and CDR2 sequences are LGHNT and FRNRAP. J lost 2 bases, V lost 0 bases, and 6 bases had no gene match. The CDR3 totals 16 residues. The CDR3 sequence is CASGLVPPGQAYEQYF. The CDR3 nucleotides are TGTGCTAGTGGTTTGGTACCTCCGGGACAGGCCTACGAGCAGTACTTC.

The chain is built from TRBV28 and TRBJ2-5; TRBD1 aligns across 10 bases. Per the germline V gene, CDR1 is MDHEN and CDR2 is SYDVKM. The CDR3 covers 15 residues. Unmatched junction bases numbered 10, after V lost 8 bases and J lost 4 bases. The DNA of the CDR3 is TGTGCCAGCGGAGACAGGGGGCGCATCTCAGAGACCCAGTACTTC. The encoded protein is CASGDRGRISETQYF. The entire variable domain, with the rest obtained from reference TRBV28 and TRBJ2-5, is as follows: DVKVTQSSRYLVKRTGEKVFLECVQDMDHENMFWYRQDPGLGLRLIYFSYDVKMKEKGDIPEGYSVSREKKERFSLILESASTNQTSMYLCASGDRGRISETQYFGPGTRLLVL.

The chain carries TRBV4-1 and TRBJ2-7; D unresolved. CDR1 and CDR2 from the germline V gene are MGHRA and YSYEKL. The germline V and J ends were trimmed by 1 base and 2 bases, with 9 bases remaining between them. The CDR3 length is 14 residues. CDR3 in DNA: TGCGCCAGCAGCCAAGGACATAAAACCTACGAGCAGTACTTC. Translation: CASSQGHKTYEQYF.

The chain recombines TRBV19 with TRBJ2-1, with 11 bases identical to TRBD2. V lost 0 bases to trimming and J lost 2 bases; unmatched junction nucleotides: 12. The CDR3 runs to 20 residues. CDR1 is LNHDA, CDR2 SQIVND, per germline (reference sequence). The CDR3: CASSIEGGSTSGVPYNEQFF. The CDR3 bases are TGTGCCAGTAGTATAGAGGGAGGATCGACTAGCGGGGTTCCCTACAATGAGCAGTTCTTC.

The V gene is TRBV9, the J gene TRBJ2-3; 7 bases align to TRBD2. The CDR3 spans 16 residues. Germline V gives CDR1 SGDLS, CDR2 YYNGEE. The J segment lost 6 bases and the V segment lost 0 bases, leaving 10 bases of the junction unmatched. This CDR3 reads CASSVGGTNQRDTQYF. The DNA of the CDR3 is TGTGCCAGCAGCGTAGGGGGGACTAACCAGCGGGATACGCAGTATTTT.

The gene calls are TRBV28 and TRBJ1-1, with TRBD1 as a possible D gene (5 bases). From germline, CDR1 is MDHEN and CDR2 SYDVKM. V was shortened by 2 bases and J by 1 base, with 14 bases between the two germline ends. This CDR3 comprises 16 residues. CDR3 coding DNA: TGTGCCAGCAGTTTACGGGGGGGTTGGGCGAACACTGAAGCTTTCTTT. Amino acids: CASSLRGGWANTEAFF.

The chain combines TRBV5-4 with TRBJ1-1; D not resolved. The CDR3 loop spans 15 amino acids. CDR1 is SGHNT and CDR2 is YYREEE in the germline V gene (reference sequence). V lost 0 bases and J lost 5, with 14 bases in between. The CDR3: CASSLALLSGTEAFF. The CDR3 bases are TGTGCCAGCAGCTTGGCCCTCCTAAGTGGTACTGAAGCTTTCTTT.

V and J are TRBV11-2 and TRBJ2-7, with 9 bases lining up with TRBD1. The germline V gene encodes CDR1 SGHAT and CDR2 FQNNGV. This CDR3 spans 16 amino acids. V trimming: 1 base; J trimming: 4 bases; junction bases outside the gene matches: 8. Written as DNA, the CDR3 is TGTGCCAGCAGCTTAGTCGGACAGGGGCGCTTTTACGAGCAGTACTTC. It codes for CASSLVGQGRFYEQYF.

The chain employs TRBV7-9 and TRBJ2-7, with a weak D call TRBD1 (6 bases). This CDR3 spans 15 amino acids. Trimming stripped 1 base from V and 4 bases from J, with 14 bases between. Germline lookup yields CDR1 SEHNR and CDR2 FQNEAQ (reference sequence). CDR3 DNA sequence: TGTGCCAGCAGCTTAGGGGTACAGGGTACGTACGAGCAGTACTTC. This encodes CASSLGVQGTYEQYF.

The rearrangement uses TRBV9 and TRBJ2-1; 7 nucleotides line up with TRBD1. The germline CDR1 and CDR2 sequences are SGDLS and YYNGEE. Trimming removed 2 bases from V and 5 bases from J; junction bases left unmatched: 7. The CDR3 runs 15 residues. CDR3 protein: CASSVTGQPNNEQFF. In nucleotides, the CDR3 is TGTGCCAGCAGCGTGACGGGACAGCCCAACAATGAGCAGTTCTTC. Complete variable domain (other parts from reference TRBV9 and TRBJ2-1): DSGVTQTPKHLITATGQRVTLRCSPRSGDLSVYWYQQSLDQGLQFLIQYYNGEERAKGNILERFSAQQFPDLHSELNLSSLELGDSALYFCASSVTGQPNNEQFFGPGTRLTVL.